The T cell receptor (beta chain) described here comes from a study of tumor-infiltrating lymphocytes in primary liver carcinoma. Study outcomes and limitations: Tumor-adjacent and tumor-blood pairs shared a smaller degree of overlap than tumor region pairs. Compared with blood, tumor repertoires held significantly more in their top 250 clones.

The CDR3 covers 14 residues. The germline CDR1 and CDR2 sequences are WSHSY and SAAADI. They got blood RNA out of unsorted whole blood and also pulled out germline DNA. Starting material of about 450 ng total RNA yielded TCR beta cDNA via a constant-region primer. Three-round nested multiplex PCR performed with slightly modified ARM-PCR produced the TCR beta libraries. TRBV1-TRBV30 forward primers paired with a C-beta reverse primer drove the first two PCR rounds, about 10 cycles each. TCRdb analysed the multiplex PCR reads with MiXCR anew, one entry per CDR3 protein. The sample includes 300,000 to 400,000 distinct CDR3 sequences, around 60% of them seen just once. To note about this clonotype: What it binds is unknown. An end of the junction does not agree with germline; a read error may underlie this.

The V and J genes are TRBV10-2 and TRBJ2-1, with D hard to call. The sample was peripheral blood. The TCR sequence derives from a man aged 35 to 55 with primary liver carcinoma and hepatitis B virus infection. CDR3 DNA sequence: TGCGCCGGCAGTGAGTTAGGCGCGGACAATGAGCAGTTCTTC. Protein product: CAGSELGADNEQFF.